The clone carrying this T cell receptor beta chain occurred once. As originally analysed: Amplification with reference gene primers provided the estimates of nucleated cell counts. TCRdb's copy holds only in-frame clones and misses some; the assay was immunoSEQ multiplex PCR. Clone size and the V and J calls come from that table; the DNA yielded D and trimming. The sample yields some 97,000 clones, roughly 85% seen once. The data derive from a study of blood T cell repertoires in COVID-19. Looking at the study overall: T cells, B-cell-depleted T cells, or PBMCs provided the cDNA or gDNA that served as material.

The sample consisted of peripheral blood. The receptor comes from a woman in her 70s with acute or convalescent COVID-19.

For the CDR3, the DNA is TGTGCCAGTAGTAAATCCCGAGCGGGGGGAGAGGCAGATACGCAGTATTTT. This encodes CASSKSRAGGEADTQYF. The V call is TRBV19, the J call TRBJ2-3, with 9 bases matching TRBD2. Germline V CDR1 and CDR2: LNHDA, SQIVND (reference sequence). The CDR3 contains 17 residues. J gave up 4 bases and V 4 bases, and 12 bases lay outside the gene matches.